The 30 T cell receptor beta chains below all came from one sample that was sequenced in a study of siplizumab effects on memory and regulatory T cells (dated 2019 in TCRdb). Library construction relied on the immunoSEQ multiplex PCR assay. TCRdb obtained this table from immuneACCESS and retained in-frame rearrangements with V and J assigned. These tables miss some clones; where compared with another copy, unresolved V genes account for less than half of the shortfall, and the remainder is unexplained. The sample data list tens of thousands of clones, and roughly 96% of these were observed just once. The top ten clones comprise 0.031% of the sample. The sequenced sample consisted of naive CD4+ T cells sorted from blood. The meaning of the sample's cell subset or site label: unstimulated naive T cells. The source of these receptors is a human donor in good health.

The gene calls are TRBV2 and TRBJ2-3, with 9 bases matching TRBD2. This CDR3 comprises 13 residues. Germline CDR1 SNHLY, CDR2 FYNNEI. V lost 5 bases, J lost 4 bases, and 1 base stayed unmatched. CDR3 bases: TGTGCCAGCAGTAGACTAGCGGCAGATACGCAGTATTTT. This sequence encodes CASSRLAADTQYF.

This chain joins TRBV14 and TRBJ2-3; weak D call: TRBD1 (6 bases). CDR1 is SGHDN, CDR2 FVKESK, per germline. V lost 2 bases and J lost 6, with 18 bases in between. This CDR3 is built from 16 residues. CDR3 coding DNA: TGTGCCAGCAGCCAACGGTCAGGGGCCCGCCGGGATACGCAGTATTTT. Amino acids: CASSQRSGARRDTQYF.

The chain carries TRBV2 and TRBJ1-3; no definite D call. The CDR3 spans 14 residues. The V and J ends lost 4 bases and 0 bases respectively, with 7 bases between them. The V gene's germline CDR1 is SNHLY and CDR2 FYNNEI. In DNA, the CDR3 is TGTGCCAGCAGTGGCAGCAGCTCTGGAAACACCATATATTTT. It specifies CASSGSSSGNTIYF.

V usage is TRBV12-5 and J usage is TRBJ2-2; 7 bases agree with TRBD1. The germline gives CDR1 LGHNT, CDR2 FRNRAP. With 3 bases clipped from V and 1 base from J, the junction kept 5 bases outside the gene matches. This CDR3 spans 16 amino acids. The CDR3 nucleotides are TGTGCTAGTGGTTTAGAGGGGGCGGTGAACACCGGGGAGCTGTTTTTT. This translates into CASGLEGAVNTGELFF.

The chain has TRBV6-5 and TRBJ1-2; 8 nucleotides align to TRBD1. Germline-derived CDR1 and CDR2 are MNHEY and SVGAGI. Trimming took 10 bases from V and 7 from J; bases not matched to a gene: 11. The CDR3 spans 13 residues. This CDR3 reads CATADRAVGGYTF. Here the CDR3 DNA reads TGTGCCACTGCGGACAGGGCGGTCGGTGGCTACACCTTC.

The chain carries TRBV20-1 and TRBJ1-1, with D uncertain. CDR1 is DFQATT, CDR2 SNEGSKA, per germline (reference sequence). The CDR3 runs to 11 residues. Trimming cost V 3 bases and J 5 bases, with 7 bases left between them. The CDR3 DNA reads TGCAGTGCTAGCCTCTATACTGAAGCTTTCTTT. Protein: CSASLYTEAFF.

The CDR3 DNA sequence: TGTGCCAGCAGCTTGGCTCCTTGGGAGACCCAGTACTTC. Its translation is CASSLAPWETQYF. J is TRBJ2-5 and V is TRBV5-4; unclear D gene. With 0 bases removed from V and 5 bases from J, the gap between germline ends came to 8 bases. The CDR3 has 13 amino acids. Germline loops: CDR1 SGHNT, CDR2 YYREEE (reference sequence).

The rearrangement links TRBV6-6 to TRBJ1-2, with D possibly being TRBD1 (5 bases). V was shortened by 3 bases and J by 1 base, with 15 bases between the two germline ends. The CDR3 consists of 16 residues. The V gene's germline CDR1 is MNHNY and CDR2 SVGAGI (reference sequence). The CDR3 DNA reads TGTGCCAGCAGTTATTCTGGGGCCAGACTTAACTATGGCTACACCTTC. Its translation: CASSYSGARLNYGYTF.

The rearrangement uses TRBV7-9 and TRBJ2-7, with unresolved D. The ends were cut back, 7 bases at V and 2 bases at J, with 15 bases in the middle. The CDR3 runs to 14 residues. Germline assignment: CDR1 SEHNR and CDR2 FQNEAQ (reference sequence). CDR3 protein: CASTQTVTPYEQYF. The CDR3 nucleotides read TGTGCCAGCACCCAGACCGTGACCCCCTACGAGCAGTACTTC. Filled out from reference TRBV7-9 and TRBJ2-7, the complete variable domain reads DTGVSQNPRHKITKRGQNVTFRCDPISEHNRLYWYRQTLGQGPEFLTYFQNEAQLEKSRLLSDRFSAERPKGSFSTLEIQRTEQGDSAMYLCASTQTVTPYEQYFGPGTRLTVT.

The chain uses TRBV9 and TRBJ2-5; 8 bases line up with TRBD1. With V trimmed by 3 bases and J by 5 bases, 6 bases remained unmatched. The CDR3 runs to 14 residues. Germline CDR1 and CDR2: SGDLS and YYNGEE. The CDR3 DNA sequence: TGTGCCAGCAGCGGACGGACAGGGTACGAGACCCAGTACTTC. Its protein is CASSGRTGYETQYF.

The chain is built from TRBV29-1 and TRBJ2-5; D call uncertain. The CDR3 consists of 12 residues. V lost 4 bases to trimming and J lost 0 bases, with 6 bases between them. Per the germline V gene, CDR1 is SQVTM and CDR2 is ANQGSEA. In DNA form, the CDR3 reads TGCAGCGTTGGGGGTTACCAAGAGACCCAGTACTTC. Protein: CSVGGYQETQYF.

The chain has TRBV6-5 and TRBJ1-4, with D hard to call. Germline values: CDR1 MNHEY, CDR2 SVGAGI. The V gene lost 4 bases and the J gene lost 5 bases, with 14 bases spanning the gap. The CDR3 has 15 amino acids. The CDR3 spells CASSSQGLANEKLFF. The CDR3 coding sequence is TGTGCCAGCAGTTCCCAAGGACTGGCGAATGAAAAACTGTTTTTT.

The chain has TRBV6-5 and TRBJ1-1; 9 nucleotides line up with TRBD1. The V gene's germline CDR1 is MNHEY and CDR2 SVGAGI. V trimming: 6 bases; J trimming: 11 bases; junction bases outside the gene matches: 7. The CDR3 runs to 12 residues. The CDR3 is CASSATGGSAFF. DNA for the CDR3: TGTGCCAGCAGCGCCACAGGGGGCTCGGCTTTCTTT.

The chain recombines TRBV4-3 with TRBJ2-7, with D maybe TRBD1 (6 bases). Trimming took off 1 base at V and 3 bases at J, with 13 bases between the two ends. Germline V CDR1 and CDR2: LGHNA, YSLEER. The CDR3 has 15 amino acids. CDR3 loop: CASSQGGGGYYEQYF. DNA of the CDR3: TGCGCCAGCAGCCAAGGTGGGGGCGGTTACTACGAGCAGTACTTC.

The rearrangement uses TRBV5-6 and TRBJ2-5; D remains ambiguous. V shed 4 bases and J shed 5 bases, with 18 bases lying between them. Germline V gives CDR1 SGHDT, CDR2 YYEEEE. The CDR3 consists of 15 residues. CDR3 sequence (DNA): TGTGCCAGCAGCCGGCGGTCGGGTGTTACGGAGACCCAGTACTTC. It is translated as CASSRRSGVTETQYF.

The chain is built from TRBV6-5 and TRBJ2-7; perhaps D is TRBD1 or TRBD2 (5 bases each). CDR1 MNHEY and CDR2 SVGAGI come from the germline V gene. Trimming pared 4 bases from V and 3 bases from J, leaving 19 bases between. The CDR3 has 16 amino acids. Here the CDR3 reads CASSLKIRDGNYEQYF. The CDR3 DNA reads as TGTGCCAGCAGTTTAAAAATCCGGGACGGTAACTACGAGCAGTACTTC.

The rearrangement uses TRBV19 and TRBJ1-2, with 12 bases identical to TRBD1. After removal of 3 bases from V and 7 bases from J, the junction contained 9 bases not matched to a gene. Germline lookup yields CDR1 LNHDA and CDR2 SQIVND (reference sequence). This CDR3 has 16 amino acids. Here the CDR3 reads CASSIQPGQGAPGYTF. CDR3 DNA: TGTGCCAGTAGTATCCAACCGGGACAGGGGGCGCCTGGCTACACCTTC.

The rearrangement uses TRBV2 and TRBJ2-7; no definite D call. The CDR3 runs 13 residues. Per the germline V gene, CDR1 is SNHLY and CDR2 is FYNNEI. Trimming cost V 4 bases and J 5 bases, with 12 bases left between them. The CDR3 is CASSVIGWNEQYF. The CDR3 DNA is TGTGCCAGCAGTGTAATAGGCTGGAACGAGCAGTACTTC. Together with reference TRBV2 and TRBJ2-7, the CDR3 gives the full variable domain: EPEVTQTPSHQVTQMGQEVILRCVPISNHLYFYWYRQILGQKVEFLVSFYNNEISEKSEIFDDQFSVERPDGSNFTLKIRSTKLEDSAMYFCASSVIGWNEQYFGPGTRLTVT.

This chain connects TRBV15 to TRBJ1-3, with D perhaps matching TRBD1 (5 bases). Germline CDR1 is LNHNV and CDR2 is YYDKDF (reference sequence). The CDR3 contains 17 residues. V dropped 6 bases and J dropped 2 bases, with 20 bases sitting between them. CDR3 nucleotides: TGTGCCACCAGTTCCCCGGGGGGGGTCTTCGCTGGAAACACCATATATTTT. Protein: CATSSPGGVFAGNTIYF.

The chain uses TRBV10-1 and TRBJ1-6; no reliable D call. Germline V gene lookup returns CDR1 WNHNN and CDR2 SYGVQD (reference sequence). V lost 3 bases and J lost 6, with 9 bases in between. This CDR3 is built from 14 residues. This chain's CDR3 is CASSESGFNSPLHF. In nucleotides, the CDR3 is TGCGCCAGCAGTGAATCCGGGTTTAATTCACCCCTCCACTTT.

The chain uses TRBV7-3 and TRBJ2-2; the match to TRBD1 covers 11 bases. The CDR3 sequence is 15 residues long. J was trimmed by 4 bases and V by 4 bases; bases with no gene match: 2. CDR1 and CDR2 (germline): SGHTA, FQGTGA. CDR3 sequence reads: CASSSGQGATGELFF. DNA for the CDR3: TGTGCCAGCAGCTCCGGACAGGGGGCCACCGGGGAGCTGTTTTTT.

The J gene is TRBJ2-5, the V gene TRBV5-1; D may be TRBD1 (5 bases). In germline, CDR1 is SGHRS, CDR2 YFSETQ. V lost 4 bases and J 7 bases, leaving 14 bases between the germline ends. The CDR3 is 13 amino acids. The CDR3 sequence: CASSPLEQGTQYF. The CDR3 bases are TGCGCCAGCAGCCCCCTGGAGCAGGGGACCCAGTACTTC.

CDR3 nucleotide sequence: TGTGCCAGCAGCTTATCCCTGGACACTGAAGCTTTCTTT. Translating it yields CASSLSLDTEAFF. The chain recombines TRBV7-3 with TRBJ1-1, with no clear D. This CDR3 has 13 residues. Per the germline V gene, CDR1 is SGHTA and CDR2 is FQGTGA. Trimming pared 2 bases from V and 3 bases from J, leaving 7 bases between. Supplemented by reference TRBV7-3 and TRBJ1-1, the full variable domain reads GAGVSQTPSNKVTEKGKYVELRCDPISGHTALYWYRQSLGQGPEFLIYFQGTGAADDSGLPNDRFFAVRPEGSVSTLKIQRTERGDSAVYLCASSLSLDTEAFFGQGTRLTVV.

The rearrangement joins TRBV7-7 to TRBJ2-3; tentatively, D is TRBD1 (6 bases). This CDR3 region has 13 residues. Germline CDR1 and CDR2: SSHAT and FNYEAQ (reference sequence). Trimming took off 3 bases at V and 2 bases at J, with 6 bases between the two ends. CDR3 in amino acids: CASSLGATDTQYF. DNA for the CDR3: TGTGCCAGCAGCTTGGGGGCCACAGATACGCAGTATTTT.

This chain joins TRBV28 and TRBJ1-2; 8 bases are shared with TRBD1. The CDR3 consists of 15 residues. Germline V gene sequence: CDR1 MDHEN, CDR2 SYDVKM. Germline trimming cut 6 bases from V and 5 bases from J; bases unmatched to any gene: 11. The CDR3 DNA reads as TGTGCCAGCAGGAACGGAGGACAGGGCACGTATGGCTACACCTTC. It specifies CASRNGGQGTYGYTF.

This sequence joins TRBV7-9 and TRBJ1-2; TRBD1 is a possible D gene (5 bases). The CDR3 loop spans 13 amino acids. Germline V gene lookup returns CDR1 SEHNR and CDR2 FQNEAQ (reference sequence). Trimming removed 4 bases at V and 5 bases at J, with 11 bases between. CDR3 protein: CASSSLGGYGYTF. CDR3 sequence (DNA): TGTGCCAGCAGCTCCCTGGGGGGGTATGGCTACACCTTC.

This rearrangement joins TRBV18 to TRBJ2-7, with a weak D call TRBD2 (5 bases). The length of the CDR3 is 14 residues. The germline V gene encodes CDR1 KGHSH and CDR2 LQKENI. V shed 3 bases and J shed 0 bases, with 9 bases lying between them. The CDR3 DNA reads TGTGCCAGCTCACCGGCGGGCCTCTCCTACGAGCAGTACTTC. Translated, it gives CASSPAGLSYEQYF.

V gene TRBV4-3 combines with J gene TRBJ1-3; D ambiguous. With 0 bases removed from V and 4 bases from J, the gap between germline ends came to 4 bases. The length of the CDR3 is 13 residues. From germline, CDR1 is LGHNA and CDR2 YSLEER. The CDR3 nucleotides are TGCGCCAGCAGCCAAGATCGGGGAAACACCATATATTTT. It yields the protein CASSQDRGNTIYF.

J is TRBJ2-3 and V is TRBV18; no clear D. The CDR3 runs 11 residues. Germline V CDR1 and CDR2: KGHSH, LQKENI. V was shortened by 3 bases and J by 6 bases, with 4 bases between the two germline ends. In DNA form, the CDR3 reads TGTGCCAGCTCACCGGAGGATACGCAGTATTTT. The encoded protein is CASSPEDTQYF.

This clone has only a few counts. The same CDR3 can be traced to other DNA sequences in this sample. This chain uses TRBV6-5 with TRBJ1-5; D unresolved. The CDR3 contains 13 residues. V lost 0 bases to trimming and J lost 4 bases, with 4 bases between them. The germline V gene has CDR1 MNHEY and CDR2 SVGAGI. DNA of the CDR3: TGTGCCAGCAGTTACTCGCGGAATCAGCCCCAGCATTTT. This translates into CASSYSRNQPQHF.